The rows below give T cell receptor beta chains drawn from one sample of a study of blood T cell repertoires in COVID-19. Sequencing used immunoSEQ multiplex PCR; TCRdb keeps in-frame clones, though not all of them. The sample carries 300,000 or so clones, roughly 86% recorded once. The sample was peripheral blood. These receptors all come from a man between 65 and 85 years old with acute or convalescent COVID-19. The CDR3 runs from the conserved cysteine through the conserved F or W. D genes are given only for firm matches. Only part of the rows carry a size: once, few, many, or a class if the clone is expanded.

TRBV27,-,TRBJ2-7,-,TGTGCCAGCAGTTCCTACAGGAAAAGCTCCTACGAGCAGTACTTC,CASSSYRKSSYEQYF
TRBV24-1,TRBD2,TRBJ2-3,-,TGTGCCACCAGTGATTTTGGCGGGGGGCAAACAGATACGCAGTATTTT,CATSDFGGGQTDTQYF
TRBV29-1,TRBD1,TRBJ1-2,-,TGCAGCGTGGGTGAGGGGGCTGGGATCTATGGCTACACCTTC,CSVGEGAGIYGYTF
TRBV19,-,TRBJ2-3,-,TGTGCCAGTGGGGCCCGAGGTTCAGATACGCAGTATTTT,CASGARGSDTQYF
TRBV6-5,TRBD1,TRBJ1-2,-,TGTGCCAGCAGCCGACAGGGAGCAAGCTACACCTTC,CASSRQGASYTF
TRBV6-5,-,TRBJ1-3,-,TGTGCCAGCATCCTCGGGAAGGGCGGAAACACCATATATTTT,CASILGKGGNTIYF
TRBV5-1,-,TRBJ1-1,-,TGCGCCAGCAGCTGGGACACCTCGAACACTGAAGCTTTCTTT,CASSWDTSNTEAFF
TRBV28,-,TRBJ2-7,-,TGTGCCAGCAGGAAAACTCCCGGGGCCAGGGGCTACGAGCAGTACTTC,CASRKTPGARGYEQYF
TRBV3-1/TRBV3-2,TRBD2,TRBJ2-5,few,TGTGCCAGCAGCGCCTTCGGACTAGCGGGGGGCCGGGCTGGGAGGGAGACCCAGTACTTC,CASSAFGLAGGRAGRETQYF
TRBV18,-,TRBJ2-1,-,TGTGCCAGCTCACGCCAGGGGCCCTACAATGAGCAGTTCTTC,CASSRQGPYNEQFF
TRBV7-2,TRBD2,TRBJ2-7,-,TGTGCCAGCAGCCCACGAAGCGGGGGCTACGAGCAGTACTTC,CASSPRSGGYEQYF
TRBV2,TRBD2,TRBJ2-1,-,TGTGCCAGCAGTGGGGGTAGCGGGGGAAGCTCCTACAATGAGCAGTTCTTC,CASSGGSGGSSYNEQFF
TRBV5-6,-,TRBJ1-2,-,TGTGCCAGCAGCTTACAGGGTAATTATGGCTACACCTTC,CASSLQGNYGYTF
TRBV18,-,TRBJ1-1,-,TGTGCCAGCTCAATGGGGGGGGTTGGGAACACTGAAGCTTTCTTT,CASSMGGVGNTEAFF
TRBV5-1,TRBD1,TRBJ2-7,-,TGCGCCAGCTCCGAACCCCCCGGGACAGGAGCCTACGAGCAGTACTTC,CASSEPPGTGAYEQYF
TRBV5-1,TRBD2,TRBJ2-2,-,TGCGCCAGCAGCCCGGGACTAGCGGGAGGGCAGGGCACCGGGGAGCTGTTTTTT,CASSPGLAGGQGTGELFF
TRBV7-2,TRBD1,TRBJ1-2,-,TGTGCCAGCAGCCCGTTGGACAGGGTTTTACTTTATGGCTACACCTTC,CASSPLDRVLLYGYTF
TRBV9,-,TRBJ1-3,-,TGTGCCAGCAGCGTAGTCGCGGGCTTCTCTGGAAACACCATATATTTT,CASSVVAGFSGNTIYF
TRBV13,-,TRBJ2-7,-,TGTGCCAGCAGCTCTCCGGGACAAGCCTACGAGCAGTACTTC,CASSSPGQAYEQYF
TRBV20-1,TRBD2,TRBJ2-7,-,TGCAGTGCTAGTAGCGGGCACGAGCAGTACTTC,CSASSGHEQYF
TRBV11-1,-,TRBJ1-1,-,TGTGCCAGCAGCTTATCTGTGAACACTGAAGCTTTCTTT,CASSLSVNTEAFF
TRBV4-3,-,TRBJ1-1,-,TGCGCCAGTACGGATTGGGGCAGGGGAGCCACTGAAGCTTTCTTT,CASTDWGRGATEAFF
TRBV5-8,-,TRBJ1-6,-,TGTGCCAGCAGCTCACCGAGCGGGCAGAGGGATTCACCCCTCCACTTT,CASSSPSGQRDSPLHF
TRBV5-1,TRBD2,TRBJ2-7,-,TGCGCCAGCAGCTTGGGTAGCGGGAGTAACTCCTACGAGCAGTACTTC,CASSLGSGSNSYEQYF
TRBV7-3,TRBD1,TRBJ2-1,-,TGTGCCAGCAGCTTACGGGACAGGGCTAATGAGCAGTTCTTC,CASSLRDRANEQFF
TRBV9,TRBD2,TRBJ2-2,-,TGTGCCAGCAGCGCTAGCGGGGCGAACACCGGGGAGCTGTTTTTT,CASSASGANTGELFF
TRBV24-1,-,TRBJ1-2,-,TGTGCCACCAGTGATTTTAACAGGATCTATGGCTACACCTTC,CATSDFNRIYGYTF
TRBV2,-,TRBJ2-2,-,TGTGCCAGCACCCGACAGAACACCGGGGAGCTGTTTTTT,CASTRQNTGELFF
TRBV3-1/TRBV3-2,TRBD2,TRBJ2-7,-,TGTGCCAGCAGCCAACGTGATGGCGGGGGGTACGAGCAGTACTTC,CASSQRDGGGYEQYF
TRBV12-3/TRBV12-4,-,TRBJ1-5,-,TGTGCCAGCGGGGCAGACACAAATCAGCCCCAGCATTTT,CASGADTNQPQHF
TRBV6-5,TRBD1,TRBJ1-2,-,TGTGCCAGCAGCAGGACAGGGGGGGGCTATGGCTACACCTTC,CASSRTGGGYGYTF
TRBV4-2,TRBD1,TRBJ1-4,-,TGTGCCAGCAGCGCTAGGACAGGGGACGAAAAACTGTTTTTT,CASSARTGDEKLFF
TRBV2,TRBD2,TRBJ2-2,few,TGTGCCAGCTCCCCTAGCGGGTCCGGGGAGCTGTTTTTT,CASSPSGSGELFF
TRBV5-5,-,TRBJ2-1,-,TGTGCCAGCAGCTTGATCGCAGACTACAATGAGCAGTTCTTC,CASSLIADYNEQFF
TRBV2,-,TRBJ2-5,-,TGTGCCAGCACACGGGATGTGGAGACCCAGTACTTC,CASTRDVETQYF
TRBV19,-,TRBJ1-5,-,TGTGCCAGTAGTATGGGAGGCCATAATCAGCCCCAGCATTTT,CASSMGGHNQPQHF
TRBV28,-,TRBJ2-7,-,TGTGCCAGCAGTAGATCGGGACTCCCGAGCTCCTACGAGCAGTACTTC,CASSRSGLPSSYEQYF
TRBV28,-,TRBJ1-6,once,-,CASSFLAGQNSPLHF
TRBV5-5,TRBD1,TRBJ1-2,once,TGTGCCAGCAGCACCGGGGACAGGGCGAGCGGAGGCTACACCTTC,CASSTGDRASGGYTF
TRBV3-1/TRBV3-2,-,TRBJ2-1,-,TGTGCCAGCAGCCAAGAACCAGGGAACAAGAAGTTCTTC,CASSQEPGNKKFF
TRBV2,-,TRBJ2-7,-,TGTGCCAGCAGTGGGACATCCTACGAGCAGTACTTC,CASSGTSYEQYF
TRBV3-1/TRBV3-2,TRBD1,TRBJ2-1,-,TGTGCCAGCAGCCGTACATACAGGGGGACAAGCTCCTACAATGAGCAGTTCTTC,CASSRTYRGTSSYNEQFF
TRBV5-1,TRBD2,TRBJ2-3,once,TGCGCCAGCAGCTTCCCCCTTAGCGGGGGGGCCGATCGCGATACGCAGTATTTT,CASSFPLSGGADRDTQYF
TRBV7-2,-,TRBJ1-2,-,TGTGCCAGCAGCTTAGAGATTGTAGGCGGCTATGGCTACACCTTC,CASSLEIVGGYGYTF
TRBV28,TRBD1,TRBJ2-7,-,TGTGCCAGCAGACCGGGACAGCCACTCTCCTACGAGCAGTACTTC,CASRPGQPLSYEQYF
TRBV29-1,-,TRBJ1-1,once,TGCAGCGTTGAGAGCAGGGCAACTTTCTTT,CSVESRATFF
TRBV6-2/TRBV6-3,-,TRBJ2-7,-,TGTGCCAGCAGTCAATCCTACGAGCAGTACTTC,CASSQSYEQYF
TRBV6-6,-,TRBJ1-1,-,TGTGCCAGCAGTTACCAGGGGCTGGAGGCTTTCTTT,CASSYQGLEAFF
TRBV3-1/TRBV3-2,-,TRBJ2-7,-,TGTGCCAGCAGCCAAGGAAGACAGAGGCACTACGAGCAGTACTTC,CASSQGRQRHYEQYF
TRBV7-3,-,TRBJ2-1,-,TGTGCCAGCAGCTCCACAGGGAACGATGAGCAGTTCTTC,CASSSTGNDEQFF
TRBV6-5,TRBD1,TRBJ1-1,-,TGTGCCAGCAGTACCACCGGGACAGGGGGCGCTGAAGCTTTCTTT,CASSTTGTGGAEAFF
TRBV30,-,TRBJ1-2,once,TGTGCCTGGAGTGTAGGACAGGGCTACACCTTC,CAWSVGQGYTF
TRBV5-1,-,TRBJ2-1,-,TGCGCCAGCAGCTCAGCAGGGGGGATCAATGAGCAGTTCTTC,CASSSAGGINEQFF
TRBV5-1,TRBD1,TRBJ2-1,-,TGCGCCAGCAGCTTAGGGGACAGAAGCTCCTACAATGAGCAGTTCTTC,CASSLGDRSSYNEQFF